The rows below give T cell receptor beta chains drawn from one sample of a study of T-cell reconstitution after alpha-beta-depleted transplantation in children. MiXCR, run by TCRdb on the PCR reads, gives a single entry per CDR3 protein. Of approximately 400,000 distinct CDR3 sequences in the sample, about a tenth were seen once. Sequenced material: PBMCs from the stem cell graft donor, taken from the stem cell graft. Source of these receptors: a human donor who donated a stem cell graft to a child with acute myeloid leukemia. CDR3s include the opening cysteine and the closing phenylalanine or tryptophan. The D gene is left open where the match is weak. Part of the rows lack a size; the others show once, few, many or a class for expanded clones.

v_call	clone_size	j_call	d_call	cdr3_aa	cdr3_nt
TRBV5-6	.	TRBJ2-2	.	CASSLYDDGSTGELFF	TGTGCCAGCAGCTTGTACGACGATGGAAGCACCGGGGAGCTGTTTTTT
TRBV5-1	few	TRBJ2-5	TRBD2	CASSGTSGGAETQYF	TGCGCCAGCAGCGGTACTAGCGGGGGGGCCGAGACCCAGTACTTC
TRBV3-1	few	TRBJ2-1	.	CASSRGPGANEQFF	TGTGCCAGCAGCCGGGGTCCGGGAGCCAATGAGCAGTTCTTC
TRBV4-1	.	TRBJ1-5	.	CASSQEGFNQPQHF	TGCGCCAGCAGCCAAGAGGGTTTCAATCAGCCCCAGCATTTT
TRBV20-1	.	TRBJ2-3	.	CSAHLPTRNTDTQYF	TGCAGTGCCCACCTTCCCACACGGAACACAGATACGCAGTATTTT
TRBV3-1	.	TRBJ2-7	TRBD2	CASSQSLAENYEQYF	TGTGCCAGCAGCCAATCACTAGCGGAGAACTACGAGCAGTACTTC
TRBV25-1	many	TRBJ2-1	.	CASSPLGVNEQFF	TGTGCCAGCAGTCCCCTAGGTGTTAATGAGCAGTTCTTC
TRBV12-3/TRBV12-4	few	TRBJ1-4	.	CASSLVPRQTTNEKLFF	TGTGCCAGCAGTTTAGTTCCGCGACAGACAACTAATGAAAAACTGTTTTTT
TRBV27	many	TRBJ2-5	.	CASSHKIDRRKYQETQYF	TGTGCCAGCAGTCACAAAATCGACAGGAGAAAGTACCAAGAGACCCAGTACTTC
TRBV4-1	few	TRBJ2-2	TRBD2	CASRTLATAGELFF	TGCGCCAGCCGTACACTAGCGACCGCCGGGGAGCTGTTTTTT
TRBV5-1	.	TRBJ2-7	TRBD2	CASRPGLGFYEQYF	TGCGCCAGCCGCCCGGGACTAGGTTTTTACGAGCAGTACTTC
TRBV4-2	few	TRBJ1-4	.	CASSQEGSEEKLFF	TGTGCCAGCAGCCAAGAGGGCTCGGAGGAAAAACTGTTTTTT
TRBV29-1	few	TRBJ2-2	TRBD1	CSVAQGATTGELFF	TGCAGCGTTGCACAGGGGGCGACCACCGGGGAGCTGTTTTTT
TRBV20-1	.	TRBJ2-5	TRBD2	CSAERLAGDQETQYF	TGCAGTGCTGAACGACTAGCGGGGGACCAAGAGACCCAGTACTTC
TRBV3-1	few	TRBJ2-5	TRBD1	CASSRQGPVETQYF	TGTGCCAGCAGCCGACAGGGACCGGTAGAGACCCAGTACTTC
TRBV7-2	.	TRBJ2-7	.	CASKGAPGAGVEQYF	TGTGCCAGCAAAGGGGCCCCGGGGGCGGGAGTCGAGCAGTACTTC
TRBV10-3	few	TRBJ1-1	TRBD1	CAISERGGQVNTEAFF	TGTGCCATCAGTGAGAGAGGGGGACAGGTGAACACTGAAGCTTTCTTT
TRBV20-1	.	TRBJ2-7	TRBD2	CSASRGRVGYEQYF	TGCAGTGCTAGTCGGGGGAGGGTCGGGTACGAGCAGTACTTC
TRBV18	.	TRBJ2-7	TRBD1	CASRQGLYEQYF	TGTGCCAGCCGACAGGGTCTCTACGAGCAGTACTTC
TRBV6-5	few	TRBJ2-1	.	CASWKSSNEQFF	TGTGCCAGCTGGAAAAGCAGCAATGAGCAGTTCTTC
TRBV10-3	.	TRBJ1-1	TRBD1	CAIRGQGPEAFF	TGTGCCATCAGGGGACAGGGCCCTGAAGCTTTCTTT
TRBV20-1	.	TRBJ1-6	.	CSARDTGSSYNSPLHF	TGCAGTGCTAGAGATACAGGGAGCTCCTATAATTCACCCCTCCACTTT
TRBV27	.	TRBJ2-7	TRBD1	CASSLTGTGYSEQYF	TGTGCCAGCAGTCTAACCGGGACAGGTTACAGCGAGCAGTACTTC
TRBV5-1	.	TRBJ1-2	.	CASSVTDSYGYTF	TGCGCCAGCAGCGTGACAGATTCCTATGGCTACACCTTC
TRBV14	few	TRBJ2-3	TRBD2	CASSHTGGTDTQYF	TGTGCCAGCAGCCATACGGGGGGGACAGATACGCAGTATTTT
TRBV20-1	few	TRBJ2-1	TRBD2	CSETLAGARNEQFF	TGCAGTGAGACACTAGCGGGGGCCCGTAATGAGCAGTTCTTC
TRBV12-3/TRBV12-4	few	TRBJ1-3	.	CASSRGLGGNTIYF	TGTGCCAGCAGTCGGGGCCTGGGGGGAAACACCATATATTTT
TRBV29-1	.	TRBJ2-1	.	CSVEPLAETYNEQFF	TGCAGCGTTGAACCGTTGGCGGAAACCTACAATGAGCAGTTCTTC
TRBV10-1	few	TRBJ2-1	TRBD1	CASSGTGKGEQFF	TGCGCCAGCAGCGGGACAGGGAAGGGTGAGCAGTTCTTC
TRBV20-1	.	TRBJ2-7	TRBD1	CSAHRQGGYEQYF	TGCAGTGCCCACCGACAGGGGGGTTACGAGCAGTACTTC
TRBV29-1	.	TRBJ2-1	TRBD2	CSAFSGRARNEQFF	TGCAGCGCCTTTAGCGGGAGGGCCCGGAATGAGCAGTTCTTC
TRBV7-3	many	TRBJ2-7	TRBD1	CASSLGSGTGLSEQYF	TGTGCCAGCAGTCTAGGGTCTGGGACAGGGTTGTCCGAGCAGTACTTC